The present T cell receptor beta chain was sequenced within a study of regulatory and conventional T cells in RAG deficiency. Study results and limitations: Control T-cell subsets had markedly higher Shannon entropy and lower Simpson indices than RAG-deficient patients. Compared with controls, unique Treg TCR beta sequences dropped around 90-fold in Omenn syndrome and CID/AS.

As regards this clone: Its antigen is undetermined.

Conventional CD4+ T cells were sorted from blood as CD25-low CD127-high cells. The repertoire was sequenced with immunoSEQ multiplex PCR; TCRdb's copy has only in-frame clones and lacks some. This sample has about 46,000 clones, with about nine tenths found just once. These same records also appear under a second study, on regulatory T cells. In that study: Primers: 52 TRBV forward and 13 TRBJ reverse.

The receptor was derived from a human donor in good health. The source material was CD4+ effector T cells sorted from blood.

This CDR3 is CATSRGGTDRWNSPLHF. CDR3 nucleotides: TGTGCCACCAGCAGAGGGGGGACGGACAGGTGGAATTCACCCCTCCACTTT. The chain recombines TRBV15 with TRBJ1-6; 7 nucleotides align to TRBD1. Looked up from germline, CDR1 is LNHNV and CDR2 is YYDKDF (reference sequence). V trimming: 1 base; J trimming: 7 bases; junction bases outside the gene matches: 10. This CDR3 has 17 amino acids.